These 18 T cell receptor beta chains were all obtained from the same sample, sequenced in a study of CD8 T cells in ankylosing spondylitis. From the 5' RACE reads, TCRdb called clonotypes with MiXCR, one entry per CDR3 protein. Seen here are about 320,000 distinct CDR3 sequences, roughly 12% observed once, and the top ten hold roughly 9.1%. Material: blood, either unsorted or a sorted T cell fraction (not recorded which). These receptors were taken from a female donor with ankylosing spondylitis or in good health (not recorded which).

This clonotype was detected a few times. The genes are TRBV14 and TRBJ1-1; D unresolved. Trimming took 2 bases from V and 0 from J, leaving 10 bases between them. This CDR3 has 15 residues. Germline loops: CDR1 SGHDN, CDR2 FVKESK. CDR3 sequence: CASSQPGTLNTEAFF. The CDR3, as DNA: TGTGCCAGCAGCCAACCCGGCACACTGAACACTGAAGCTTTCTTT. The full variable domain, with the rest looked up from reference TRBV14 and TRBJ1-1, is EAGVTQFPSHSVIEKGQTVTLRCDPISGHDNLYWYRRVMGKEIKFLLHFVKESKQDESGMPNNRFLAERTGGTYSTLKVQPAELEDSGVYFCASSQPGTLNTEAFFGQGTRLTVV.

This clonotype was found many times. V gene TRBV18 combines with J gene TRBJ2-3; TRBD1 or TRBD2 may be the D gene (5 bases each). V was pared by 2 bases and J by 2 bases, with 17 bases between. From germline, CDR1 is KGHSH and CDR2 LQKENI. The CDR3 sequence is 17 residues long. The DNA for the CDR3 is TGTGCCAGCTCACCATCGTTACTCCTGGGGACCACAGATACGCAGTATTTT. Residues: CASSPSLLLGTTDTQYF.

This chain connects TRBV5-1 to TRBJ2-7; tentatively, D is TRBD2 (6 bases). CDR3 size: 14 residues. Germline V gene lookup returns CDR1 SGHRS and CDR2 YFSETQ. The V end was cut by 7 bases, the J end by 0 bases, with 14 bases between. DNA for the CDR3: TGCGCCAGCGGACGGGAGACTAACTCCTACGAGCAGTACTTC. This codes for CASGRETNSYEQYF.

V and J are TRBV18 and TRBJ1-5, with D perhaps TRBD1 (6 bases). The CDR3 spans 14 residues. The germline gives CDR1 KGHSH, CDR2 LQKENI. The V and J ends lost 3 bases and 7 bases respectively, with 13 bases between them. CDR3 sequence: CASSPAGVGQPQHF. The CDR3 DNA is TGTGCCAGCTCACCCGCAGGGGTCGGGCAGCCCCAGCATTTT.

This clonotype was recorded a few times. The V call is TRBV19, the J call TRBJ1-5, with no clear D. Between the trimmed V and J ends, which lost 4 bases and 3 bases, there was a span of 16 bases. CDR1 is LNHDA and CDR2 is SQIVND in the germline V gene (reference sequence). CDR3 length: 16 residues. The DNA of the CDR3 is TGTGCCAGTAGTAGGAGAGAGGACTTCCCCAATCAGCCCCAGCATTTT. Its protein product is CASSRREDFPNQPQHF. The full variable domain, in which reference TRBV19 and TRBJ1-5 provide the parts outside the CDR3, is DGGITQSPKYLFRKEGQNVTLSCEQNLNHDAMYWYRQDPGQGLRLIYYSQIVNDFQKGDIAEGYSVSREKKESFPLTVTSAQKNPTAFYLCASSRREDFPNQPQHFGDGTRLSIL.

This clonotype was found many times. This rearrangement joins TRBV10-3 to TRBJ2-3; no reliable D call. The germline V and J ends were trimmed by 5 bases and 6 bases, with 12 bases remaining between them. Germline-derived CDR1 and CDR2 are ENHRY and SYGVKD. This CDR3 contains 13 residues. As DNA, the CDR3 is TGTGCCATCAGTATTAGCCCCAAGGATACGCAGTATTTT. It encodes CAISISPKDTQYF.

This clonotype was observed at least ten times. The chain joins TRBV4-2 to TRBJ2-1; either TRBD1 or TRBD2 may supply D (5 bases each). Germline V lookup: CDR1 LGHNA, CDR2 YNFKEQ. V lost 0 bases and J 2 bases, leaving 11 bases between the germline ends. This CDR3 has 16 amino acids. The CDR3 loop reads CASSQEGTPTYNEQFF. CDR3 DNA: TGTGCCAGCAGCCAAGAGGGGACCCCGACCTACAATGAGCAGTTCTTC.

This clonotype was found a few times. The V gene is TRBV7-8, the J gene TRBJ2-1, with D perhaps matching TRBD2 (6 bases). The CDR3 is made up of 17 amino acids. The germline V gene has CDR1 SGHVS and CDR2 FQNEAQ. Trimming stripped 0 bases from V and 0 bases from J, with 12 bases between. CDR3 residues: CASSLAPVLASYNEQFF. CDR3 DNA: TGTGCCAGCAGCTTAGCGCCAGTACTAGCCTCCTACAATGAGCAGTTCTTC.

Many counts were recorded for this clonotype. The chain links TRBV7-2 to TRBJ1-3, with D unclear. The CDR3 is made up of 15 amino acids. Germline values: CDR1 SGHTA, CDR2 FQGNSA. Trimming shortened V by 2 bases and J by 9 bases, and 17 bases separated the two germline ends. CDR3 nucleotide sequence: TGTGCCAGCAGCTTAACCCCGGCAACCCAGGTCACCATATATTTT. It encodes CASSLTPATQVTIYF.

The chain joins TRBV7-9 to TRBJ2-1; possibly TRBD2 for D (7 bases). The germline gives CDR1 SEHNR, CDR2 FQNEAQ (reference sequence). The CDR3 has 12 amino acids. Trimming shortened V by 5 bases and J by 8 bases, and 10 bases separated the two germline ends. The CDR3 nucleotides are TGTGCCAGCAGCCCCGGGGGGCATGAGCAGTTCTTC. It yields the protein CASSPGGHEQFF.

This clonotype has a count of ten or more. The chain is built from TRBV29-1 and TRBJ1-2; D possibly corresponds to TRBD1 (6 bases). CDR1 is SQVTM, CDR2 ANQGSEA, per germline. This CDR3 comprises 14 residues. V was cut by 0 bases and J by 8 bases, with 16 bases left in between. The CDR3 DNA sequence: TGCAGCGTTGAAGATCTGATACAGGGCGACGGCTACACCTTC. Encoded protein: CSVEDLIQGDGYTF. The variable domain in full, with the rest retrieved from reference TRBV29-1 and TRBJ1-2, is SAVISQKPSRDICQRGTSLTIQCQVDSQVTMMFWYRQQPGQSLTLIATANQGSEATYESGFVIDKFPISRPNLTFSTLTVSNMSPEDSSIYLCSVEDLIQGDGYTFGSGTRLTVV.

This clonotype was found many times. The chain has TRBV5-5 and TRBJ1-5; 9 bases align to TRBD1. The V gene end was trimmed by 4 bases and the J gene end by 3 bases; junction bases not matched to a gene: 8. The CDR3 consists of 16 residues. Germline values: CDR1 SGHKS, CDR2 YYEKEE (reference sequence). The CDR3 here is CASSHQTGGINQPQHF. The CDR3 coding sequence is TGTGCCAGCAGCCACCAGACAGGGGGAATCAATCAGCCCCAGCATTTT.

This clonotype was recorded many times. This sequence joins TRBV14 and TRBJ2-4; D perhaps matches TRBD2 (5 bases). Trimming removed 1 base from V and 7 bases from J, with 11 bases in between. The CDR3 has 14 amino acids. CDR1 SGHDN and CDR2 FVKESK come from the germline V gene. In nucleotides, the CDR3 is TGTGCCAGCAGCCAAGGAGGGCAGGTCAACATTCAGTACTTC. It yields the protein CASSQGGQVNIQYF. The whole variable domain, filled in from reference TRBV14 and TRBJ2-4, reads EAGVTQFPSHSVIEKGQTVTLRCDPISGHDNLYWYRRVMGKEIKFLLHFVKESKQDESGMPNNRFLAERTGGTYSTLKVQPAELEDSGVYFCASSQGGQVNIQYFGAGTRLSVL.

This clonotype has only a few counts. The J gene is TRBJ2-1, the V gene TRBV20-1; a possible D gene is TRBD2 (6 bases). CDR1 and CDR2 from the germline V gene are DFQATT and SNEGSKA (reference sequence). The CDR3 is 17 residues long. Trimming took 6 bases from V and 1 from J, leaving 22 bases between them. The CDR3 sequence is CSASSLRAGMSYNEQFF. CDR3 coding DNA: TGCAGTGCGTCAAGTCTCAGGGCGGGGATGTCCTACAATGAGCAGTTCTTC.

Many counts were recorded for this clonotype. The genes are TRBV5-1 and TRBJ1-4; no firm D call. V was shortened by 0 bases and J by 6 bases, with 6 bases between the two germline ends. Germline V gene sequence: CDR1 SGHRS, CDR2 YFSETQ. This CDR3 has 13 residues. CDR3 DNA sequence: TGCGCCAGCAGCTTGGCAATGGATGAAAAACTGTTTTTT. Residues: CASSLAMDEKLFF.

This clonotype was found many times. The CDR3 nucleotides read TGTGCCACCAGCAGAGATCTGGCAGATACGCAGTATTTT. The encoded protein is CATSRDLADTQYF. The chain carries TRBV15 and TRBJ2-3; D is ambiguous. CDR3 length: 13 residues. With 0 bases removed from V and 4 bases from J, the gap between germline ends came to 5 bases. Germline lookup yields CDR1 LNHNV and CDR2 YYDKDF (reference sequence).

This clonotype was recorded at least ten times. This chain uses TRBV29-1 with TRBJ2-1; 8 bases map to TRBD1. Looked up from germline, CDR1 is SQVTM and CDR2 is ANQGSEA. The CDR3 has 13 amino acids. The V gene end was trimmed by 2 bases and the J gene end by 10 bases; junction bases not matched to a gene: 7. The DNA of the CDR3 is TGCAGCGTTGAACCGAGACAGGGGAACGAGCAGTTCTTC. This sequence encodes CSVEPRQGNEQFF.

The chain's CDR3 is CASRHGLAGGEQYF. Written as DNA, the CDR3 is TGCGCCAGCAGACACGGACTAGCGGGAGGGGAGCAGTACTTC. The V and J genes are TRBV4-3 and TRBJ2-7; 15 positions agree with TRBD2. CDR1 is LGHNA, CDR2 YSLEER, per germline. The CDR3 length is 14 residues. The trim removed 6 bases at V and 7 bases at J, leaving 4 bases unmatched.